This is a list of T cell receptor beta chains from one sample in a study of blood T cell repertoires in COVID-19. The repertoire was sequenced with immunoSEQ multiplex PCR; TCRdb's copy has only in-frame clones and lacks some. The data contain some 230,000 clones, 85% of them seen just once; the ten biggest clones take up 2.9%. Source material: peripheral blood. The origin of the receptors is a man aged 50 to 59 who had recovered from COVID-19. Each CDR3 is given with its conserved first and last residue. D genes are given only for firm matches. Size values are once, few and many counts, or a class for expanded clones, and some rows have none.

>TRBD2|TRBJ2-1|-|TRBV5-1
TGCGCCAGCAGCTTCAGACTAGCGGATAATGAGCAGTTCTTC
CASSFRLADNEQFF
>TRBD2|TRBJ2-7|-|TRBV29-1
TGCAGCGTTGTGGACCCCGGGACTAGCTACGAGCAGTACTTC
CSVVDPGTSYEQYF
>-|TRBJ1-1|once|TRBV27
TGTGCCAGCAGTTTGAGAGGCCTCATGAACACTGAAGCTTTCTTT
CASSLRGLMNTEAFF
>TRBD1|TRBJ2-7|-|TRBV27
TGTGCCAGCAGCGATCGGGACAGGGGTGTCTACGAGCAGTACTTC
CASSDRDRGVYEQYF
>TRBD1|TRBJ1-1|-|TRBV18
TGTGCCAGCTCACCTCAGGGACAGGCGAACACTGAAGCTTTCTTT
CASSPQGQANTEAFF
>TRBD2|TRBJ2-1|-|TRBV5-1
TGCGCCAGCAGCCATATCGCTAGCGGGAGGTTCAATGAGCAGTTCTTC
CASSHIASGRFNEQFF
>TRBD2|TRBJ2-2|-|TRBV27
TGTGCCAGCAGTTCATTAATAGCGGGAGCCCCGGGCGGGGAGCTGTTTTTT
CASSSLIAGAPGGELFF
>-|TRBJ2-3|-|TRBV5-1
TGCGCCAGCAGCTTGGGTAGCGGTCACACAGATACGCAGTATTTT
CASSLGSGHTDTQYF
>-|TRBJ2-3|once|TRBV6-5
TGTGCCAGCAGTTACGTGCGGGCGAGCACAGATACGCAGTATTTT
CASSYVRASTDTQYF
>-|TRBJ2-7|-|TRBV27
TGTGCCAGCAGTCCATTTAGTCCCCCCTACGAGCAGTACTTC
CASSPFSPPYEQYF
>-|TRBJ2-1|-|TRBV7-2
TGTGCCAGCAGCTTCAGTAGCGTCCCCAATGAGCAGTTCTTC
CASSFSSVPNEQFF
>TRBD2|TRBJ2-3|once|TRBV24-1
TGTGCCACCAGTGATCCCTCGGGAGGGACTAGCACAGATACGCAGTATTTT
CATSDPSGGTSTDTQYF
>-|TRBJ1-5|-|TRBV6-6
TGTGCCAGCAGTGGACAGAGCAATCAGCCCCAGCATTTT
CASSGQSNQPQHF
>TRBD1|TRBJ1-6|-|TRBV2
TGTGCCAGCCAGGGGGCTCCGACCTCACCCCTCCACTTT
CASQGAPTSPLHF
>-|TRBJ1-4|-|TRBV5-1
TGCGCCAGCAGCTTGTATACGGCTAATGAAAAACTGTTTTTT
CASSLYTANEKLFF
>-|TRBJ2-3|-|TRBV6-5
TGTGCCAGCAAGTTGCGGAGGACTAGCACAGATACGCAGTATTTT
CASKLRRTSTDTQYF
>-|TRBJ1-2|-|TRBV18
TGTGCCAGCTCACCCCAGGGTCCCGGCTACACCTTC
CASSPQGPGYTF
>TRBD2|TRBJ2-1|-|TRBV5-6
TGTGCCAGCAGCACCAGGACTAGCGGACGCTACAATGAGCAGTTCTTC
CASSTRTSGRYNEQFF
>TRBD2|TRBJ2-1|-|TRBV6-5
TGTGCCAGCGGGCTAGCGGGAGGTGGCCTGGGGGAGCAGTTCTTC
CASGLAGGGLGEQFF
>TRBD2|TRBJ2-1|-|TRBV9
TGTGCCAGCAGCGTAACTAGCGGGTCATACAATGAGCAGTTCTTC
CASSVTSGSYNEQFF
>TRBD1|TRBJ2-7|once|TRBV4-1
TGCGCCAGCAGAATGACGGGACAGGGTTACTACGAGCAGTACTTC
CASRMTGQGYYEQYF
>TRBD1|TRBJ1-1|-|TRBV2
TGTGCCAGCAGTTACAGGGGGCGCGCAGCTTTCTTT
CASSYRGRAAFF
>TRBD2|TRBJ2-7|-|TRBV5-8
TGTGCCAGCAGCTCGGGGGGGCCAAAACCCTACGAGCAGTACTTC
CASSSGGPKPYEQYF
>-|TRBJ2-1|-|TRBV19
TGTGCCAGTAAAACCGGAGTCGGGTACAATGAGCAGTTCTTC
CASKTGVGYNEQFF
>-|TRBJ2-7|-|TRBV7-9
TGTGCCAGCAGCTCCACTCGGGGGAGCTCCTACGAGCAGTACTTC
CASSSTRGSSYEQYF
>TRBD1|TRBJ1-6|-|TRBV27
TGTGCCAGCAGTTGGGACAGGGGGAAATCACCCCTCCACTTT
CASSWDRGKSPLHF
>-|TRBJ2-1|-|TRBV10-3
TGTGCCATCAGCCTAGAGATGATCTACAATGAGCAGTTCTTC
CAISLEMIYNEQFF
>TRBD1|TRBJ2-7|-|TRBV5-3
TGTGCCAGAAGCTTGGGACAGGGTCGATACGAGCAGTACTTC
CARSLGQGRYEQYF
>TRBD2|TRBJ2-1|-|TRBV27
TGTGCCAGCAGAAACGCGGGAGGGTCCTACAATGAGCAGTTCTTC
CASRNAGGSYNEQFF
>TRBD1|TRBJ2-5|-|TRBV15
TGTGCCACCAGCAGGGTGCTTGGGACAGGGGGCCAAGAGACCCAGTACTTC
CATSRVLGTGGQETQYF
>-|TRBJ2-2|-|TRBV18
TGTGCCAGCTCACCAACGGGGACTTCAGCCACCGGGGAGCTGTTTTTT
CASSPTGTSATGELFF
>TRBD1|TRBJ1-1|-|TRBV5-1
TGCGCCAGCCATGACAGGGGCCAGAACACTGAAGCTTTCTTT
CASHDRGQNTEAFF
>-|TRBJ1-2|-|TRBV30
TGTGCCTGGAGCCGGCAGGTCAACTATGGCTACACCTTC
CAWSRQVNYGYTF
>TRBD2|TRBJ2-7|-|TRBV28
TGTGCCAGCAGTCGAGGGACCGGACTAGCGGGTTACGAGCAGTACTTC
CASSRGTGLAGYEQYF
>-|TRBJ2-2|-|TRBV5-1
TGCGCCAGCAGCTTAACGGTCCCGAACACCGGGGAGCTGTTTTTT
CASSLTVPNTGELFF
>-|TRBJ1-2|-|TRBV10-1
TGCGCCAGCAGTGAACGGGCAGGGGATGGCTACACCTTC
CASSERAGDGYTF
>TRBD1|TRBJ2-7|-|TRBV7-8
TGTGCCAGCAGCCCGAGGGACAGGGGCTACGAGCAGTACTTC
CASSPRDRGYEQYF
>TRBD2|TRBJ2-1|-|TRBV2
TGTGCCAACTCACTAGCGGTTTCCTACAATGAGCAGTTCTTC
CANSLAVSYNEQFF
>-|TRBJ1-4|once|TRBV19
TGTGCCAGTAGTATCAACGCAGGGGAGACTAATGAAAAACTGTTTTTT
CASSINAGETNEKLFF
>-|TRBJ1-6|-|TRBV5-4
TGTGCCAGCAGCTCCGGGAGCAGCTCCTATAATTCACCCCTCCACTTT
CASSSGSSSYNSPLHF
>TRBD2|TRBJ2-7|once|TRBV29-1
TGCAGCGTTCTTAGCGGGAGTCCCTACGAGCAGTACTTC
CSVLSGSPYEQYF
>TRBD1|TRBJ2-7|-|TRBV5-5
TGTGCCAGCAGTTCCGGGACAGGGGGGTTCTACGAGCAGTACTTC
CASSSGTGGFYEQYF
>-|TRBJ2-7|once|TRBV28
TGTGCCAGCAATGTTAAGCGGCCGTACGAGCAGTACTTC
CASNVKRPYEQYF
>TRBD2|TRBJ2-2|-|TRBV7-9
TGTGCCAGCGACCGCCTATGGGGGGGACTAAAGAACACCGGGGAGCTGTTTTTT
CASDRLWGGLKNTGELFF
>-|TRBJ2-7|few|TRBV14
TGTGCCAGCAGGGGGCGGGGGCTCGACGAGCAGTACTTC
CASRGRGLDEQYF
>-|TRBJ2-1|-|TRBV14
TGTGCCAGCAGCCCACAGTTTTACAATGAGCAGTTCTTC
CASSPQFYNEQFF